Below are 26 T cell receptor beta chains sequenced from a single sample in a study of blood T cell repertoires in COVID-19. The data were produced by immunoSEQ multiplex PCR, yet TCRdb's version contains in-frame clones alone and is incomplete. The sample consists of 200,000 to 300,000 clones, around four fifths of them appearing once. Sequencing used peripheral blood. Receptors were obtained from a man aged 60 to 69 with acute or convalescent COVID-19.

Details on this clone: At one end, the junction sequence differs from germline, possibly due to a read error. CDR3 region: CASSLDSHQPQHF. DNA of the CDR3: TGTGCCAGCAGCTTAGATAGCCATCAGCCCCAGCATTTT. The chain recombines TRBV11-2 with TRBJ1-5; no clear D gene. The CDR3 has 13 amino acids. The germline V gene encodes CDR1 SGHAT and CDR2 FQNNGV.

This clone was found once. Other DNA sequences from this sample encode an identical CDR3 as well. The chain couples TRBV28 to TRBJ2-1; D ambiguous. Per the germline V gene, CDR1 is MDHEN and CDR2 is SYDVKM. CDR3 length equals 11 residues. The V end was cut by 5 bases, the J end by 4 bases, with 3 bases between. The CDR3 spells CASSLYNEQFF. The CDR3 DNA sequence: TGTGCCAGCAGTCTTTACAATGAGCAGTTCTTC.

For this clone: An end of the junction differs from the germline gene, which may be a read error. The V call is TRBV5-5, the J call TRBJ1-1; D is possibly TRBD1 (5 bases). In germline, CDR1 is SGHKS, CDR2 YYEKEE (reference sequence). The CDR3 sequence is 11 residues long. As DNA, the CDR3 is TGTGCCAGCAGCTTGGGACAGCCTCGAGATTTT. Encoded protein: CASSLGQPRDF.

The chain combines TRBV5-1 with TRBJ1-6; D is unclear. The V gene's germline CDR1 is SGHRS and CDR2 YFSETQ. V was clipped by 4 bases and J by 2 bases, with 13 bases between them. The CDR3 sequence is 16 residues long. CDR3 loop: CASSLPDSAYNSPLHF. CDR3 nucleotide sequence: TGCGCCAGCAGCCTGCCCGACTCTGCCTATAATTCACCCCTCCACTTT.

This rearrangement joins TRBV9 to TRBJ2-5, with no clear D. CDR3 size: 14 residues. The V end lost 0 bases, the J end lost 2 bases, and 8 bases lay between the germline ends. The germline V gene has CDR1 SGDLS and CDR2 YYNGEE. CDR3 nucleotide sequence: TGTGCCAGCAGCGTAGATGGCAAGCAAGAGACCCAGTACTTC. Protein product: CASSVDGKQETQYF. The full variable domain, completed using reference TRBV9 and TRBJ2-5, is DSGVTQTPKHLITATGQRVTLRCSPRSGDLSVYWYQQSLDQGLQFLIQYYNGEERAKGNILERFSAQQFPDLHSELNLSSLELGDSALYFCASSVDGKQETQYFGPGTRLLVL.

This clone was counted a single time. The chain has TRBV7-2 and TRBJ2-2; 7 nucleotides line up with TRBD1. The V segment lost 0 bases and the J segment 5 bases; nucleotides outside the gene matches: 6. Germline assignment: CDR1 SGHTA and CDR2 FQGNSA. The length of the CDR3 is 16 residues. CDR3 coding DNA: TGTGCCAGCAGCTTAGCAGCAGGGGGTCGGACCGGGGAGCTGTTTTTT. As protein: CASSLAAGGRTGELFF.

Only a few counts were recorded for this clone. J is TRBJ1-2 and V is TRBV4-1, with TRBD1 as a possible D gene (6 bases). The germline CDR1 and CDR2 sequences are MGHRA and YSYEKL. The ends were cut back, 4 bases at V and 4 bases at J, with 16 bases in the middle. This CDR3 contains 15 residues. As DNA, the CDR3 is TGCGCCAGCAGCCGGGCAACAGGGAGTAGCTATGGCTACACCTTC. Its protein product is CASSRATGSSYGYTF.

The rearrangement links TRBV5-5 to TRBJ1-3, with 8 bases fitting TRBD1. V lost 4 bases, J lost 0 bases, and 9 bases stayed unmatched. Germline V lookup: CDR1 SGHKS, CDR2 YYEKEE (reference sequence). This CDR3 contains 17 residues. The CDR3 loop is CASSADRGLYSGNTIYF. The CDR3 DNA reads as TGTGCCAGCAGCGCAGACAGGGGCCTCTACTCTGGAAACACCATATATTTT.

This clone was seen only once. The V gene is TRBV5-1, the J gene TRBJ2-3, with 8 nucleotides matching TRBD1. With V trimmed by 4 bases and J by 4 bases, 8 bases remained unmatched. CDR3 length: 15 amino acids. CDR1 is SGHRS, CDR2 YFSETQ, per germline. The CDR3: CASSPGRQGSDTQYF. The DNA of the CDR3 is TGCGCCAGCAGCCCCGGGAGACAGGGGTCAGATACGCAGTATTTT.

The chain is built from TRBV11-2 and TRBJ1-2, with a possible D match to TRBD1 (6 bases). The CDR3 consists of 14 residues. Trimming removed 2 bases from V and 5 bases from J, with 12 bases in between. The germline gives CDR1 SGHAT, CDR2 FQNNGV. The chain's CDR3 is CASSLRQGSYGYTF. The CDR3, as DNA: TGTGCCAGCAGCTTAAGGCAGGGGTCTTATGGCTACACCTTC.

This sequence joins TRBV7-6 and TRBJ2-7; D may be TRBD2 (6 bases). The CDR3 has 12 amino acids. V gave up 8 bases and J gave up 0 bases, with 8 bases separating them. CDR1 and CDR2 from the germline V gene are SGHVS and FNYEAQ. The CDR3 region has the DNA TGTGCCAGCGCGGGGATCTCCTACGAGCAGTACTTC. Protein sequence: CASAGISYEQYF.

This rearrangement joins TRBV6-5 to TRBJ1-3, with D unclear. V was trimmed by 6 bases and J by 0 bases, leaving 9 bases between them. The CDR3 has 14 amino acids. Germline lookup yields CDR1 MNHEY and CDR2 SVGAGI. In DNA, the CDR3 is TGTGCCAGCAGCACGACATTCTCTGGAAACACCATATATTTT. It specifies CASSTTFSGNTIYF.

The genes are TRBV29-1 and TRBJ2-7; TRBD1 matches at 7 bases. The CDR3 loop spans 13 amino acids. The junction had 11 bases not matched to a gene; V was cut back by 7 bases and J by 5 bases. Germline loops: CDR1 SQVTM, CDR2 ANQGSEA. The DNA of the CDR3 is TGCAGCGCGGGGAACAGGGGTAACAACGAGCAGTACTTC. This sequence encodes CSAGNRGNNEQYF.

The rearrangement links TRBV7-2 to TRBJ2-7; D remains unclear. The CDR3 has 12 amino acids. CDR1 SGHTA and CDR2 FQGNSA come from the germline V gene. Trimming took 4 bases from V and 7 from J, leaving 11 bases between them. CDR3 amino acids: CASSSNFGEQYF. CDR3 DNA sequence: TGTGCCAGCAGCTCCAACTTTGGTGAGCAGTACTTC.

This clone has just one count. The chain uses TRBV29-1 and TRBJ2-3; TRBD2 aligns across 8 bases. V trimming: 6 bases; J trimming: 2 bases; junction bases outside the gene matches: 10. The CDR3 spans 15 residues. From germline, CDR1 is SQVTM and CDR2 ANQGSEA. The CDR3 is CSVLPGGSYTDTQYF. In nucleotides, the CDR3 is TGCAGCGTCCTCCCGGGAGGGAGCTACACAGATACGCAGTATTTT.

V usage is TRBV5-1 and J usage is TRBJ2-1, with D maybe TRBD2 (5 bases). Germline V lookup: CDR1 SGHRS, CDR2 YFSETQ. Trimming shortened V by 3 bases and J by 9 bases, and 16 bases separated the two germline ends. The CDR3 has 14 amino acids. The CDR3 protein is CASSSWLSEVEQFF. The CDR3 nucleotides read TGCGCCAGCAGCTCCTGGCTTAGCGAGGTTGAGCAGTTCTTC.

The genes are TRBV12-5 and TRBJ1-2; 12 nucleotides agree with TRBD1. This CDR3 is 15 amino acids long. Germline trimming cut 4 bases from V and 8 bases from J; bases unmatched to any gene: 8. Germline V lookup: CDR1 LGHNT, CDR2 FRNRAP. CDR3 nucleotides: TGTGCTAGTGGTTCCTGGGACAGGGGGCTGAAAGGCTACACCTTC. This translates into CASGSWDRGLKGYTF.

The rearrangement uses TRBV19 and TRBJ2-6; TRBD1 matches 7 bases. V lost 6 bases and J lost 0; bases outside the gene matches: 2. This CDR3 contains 15 residues. Germline V gene data show CDR1 as LNHDA and CDR2 as SQIVND (reference sequence). For the CDR3, the DNA is TGTGCCAGTAGGGCAGGGGGCTCTGGGGCCAACGTCCTGACTTTC. Protein sequence: CASRAGGSGANVLTF.

J is TRBJ1-1 and V is TRBV7-8, with 8 bases matching TRBD1. Trimming at V came to 7 bases and at J to 2 bases, leaving 9 bases not matched to a gene. The CDR3 has 15 residues. CDR1 is SGHVS and CDR2 is FQNEAQ in the germline V gene. CDR3 in DNA: TGTGCCAGCAACGCTGTGGCAGGGGGCAACACTGAAGCTTTCTTT. It yields the protein CASNAVAGGNTEAFF.

V gene TRBV18 combines with J gene TRBJ2-2; TRBD2 aligns across 12 bases. The junction had 8 bases not matched to a gene; V was cut back by 2 bases and J by 7 bases. The CDR3 contains 17 residues. Germline V gene lookup returns CDR1 KGHSH and CDR2 LQKENI. CDR3 in amino acids: CASSPRMTSGSNGELFF. CDR3 DNA sequence: TGTGCCAGCTCACCAAGGATGACTAGCGGGAGCAACGGGGAGCTGTTTTTT.

This clone was observed a single time. A junction boundary mismatches the germline segment, possibly from a read error. The gene calls are TRBV2 and TRBJ1-5; D unclear. Germline CDR1 is SNHLY and CDR2 is FYNNEI. The CDR3 contains 17 residues. The CDR3: CASSQAGGSRSNQPQHF. The CDR3 nucleotides are TGTGCCAGCAGTCAAGCCGGAGGGTCGAGAAGCAATCAGCCCCAGCATTTT.

This clone was seen more than once but under ten times. This rearrangement joins TRBV27 to TRBJ2-1; D perhaps matches TRBD2 (5 bases). Germline V gives CDR1 MNHEY, CDR2 SMNVEV (reference sequence). The CDR3 runs to 14 residues. V gave up 4 bases and J gave up 7 bases, with 14 bases separating them. For the CDR3, the DNA is TGTGCCAGCAGTTACAACAAACGGGGTAATGAGCAGTTCTTC. Translating it yields CASSYNKRGNEQFF.

A few counts support this clone. The rearrangement joins TRBV4-2 to TRBJ2-7; 10 bases match TRBD1. Germline CDR1 reads LGHNA; CDR2 reads YNFKEQ. The junction had 5 bases not matched to a gene; V was cut back by 3 bases and J by 3 bases. CDR3 length: 15 amino acids. The CDR3 reads CASSHTGQGFYEQYF. The CDR3 DNA is TGTGCCAGCAGCCACACGGGACAGGGGTTCTACGAGCAGTACTTC.

This sequence joins TRBV19 and TRBJ2-3, with TRBD2 as a possible D gene (6 bases). V shed 3 bases and J shed 4 bases, with 14 bases lying between them. This CDR3 has 15 residues. CDR1 and CDR2 from the germline V gene are LNHDA and SQIVND (reference sequence). CDR3 nucleotide sequence: TGTGCCAGTAGTATTCGGGCGGGGAGCGCAGATACGCAGTATTTT. It specifies CASSIRAGSADTQYF.

The V and J genes are TRBV6-1 and TRBJ2-7; D perhaps matches TRBD1 (6 bases). The germline V and J ends were trimmed by 4 bases and 3 bases, with 19 bases remaining between them. The V gene's germline CDR1 is MNHNS and CDR2 SASEGT. The CDR3 is 16 amino acids. The CDR3 nucleotides read TGTGCCAGCAGTGCCACAGGGATACCTTCTCTCTACGAGCAGTACTTC. Amino acid sequence: CASSATGIPSLYEQYF.

The V call is TRBV7-9, the J call TRBJ2-7, with TRBD1 as a possible D gene (7 bases). The CDR3 is 18 amino acids. Germline CDR1 reads SEHNR; CDR2 reads FQNEAQ (reference sequence). With 4 bases removed from V and 5 bases from J, the gap between germline ends came to 27 bases. CDR3 residues: CASSSKSVGGTALHEQYF. CDR3 in DNA: TGTGCCAGCAGCTCAAAAAGTGTTGGGGGGACAGCTCTCCACGAGCAGTACTTC.